This T cell receptor beta chain comes out of a study of blood T cell repertoires in COVID-19. For the study at large: COVID-19 samples from acute and convalescent phases originated in the United States, Italy and Spain. In each case, the material was cDNA or gDNA derived from T cells, B-cell-depleted T cells, or PBMCs.

The CDR3 is made up of 13 amino acids. The V and J ends lost 6 bases and 4 bases, in that order; junction bases with no gene match: 7. Germline CDR1 is GTSNPN and CDR2 is SVGIG (reference sequence). The repertoire was sequenced with immunoSEQ multiplex PCR; TCRdb's copy has only in-frame clones and lacks some. The repertoire holds some 18,000 clones, with about nine tenths as singletons. This chain links TRBV30 with TRBJ2-5; 8 nucleotides match TRBD2. The source of this sequence is a human donor in a cohort sampled during active COVID-19. The sequenced sample consisted of peripheral blood. The CDR3 DNA sequence: TGTGCCTGTCGTCCGGGGGGGCGAGAGACCCAGTACTTC. Residues: CACRPGGRETQYF. The entire variable domain, with the rest obtained from reference TRBV30 and TRBJ2-5, is as follows: SQTIHQWPATLVQPVGSPLSLECTVEGTSNPNLYWYRQAAGRGLQLLFYSVGIGQISSEVPQNLSASRPQDRQFILSSKKLLLSDSGFYLCACRPGGRETQYFGPGTRLLVL.